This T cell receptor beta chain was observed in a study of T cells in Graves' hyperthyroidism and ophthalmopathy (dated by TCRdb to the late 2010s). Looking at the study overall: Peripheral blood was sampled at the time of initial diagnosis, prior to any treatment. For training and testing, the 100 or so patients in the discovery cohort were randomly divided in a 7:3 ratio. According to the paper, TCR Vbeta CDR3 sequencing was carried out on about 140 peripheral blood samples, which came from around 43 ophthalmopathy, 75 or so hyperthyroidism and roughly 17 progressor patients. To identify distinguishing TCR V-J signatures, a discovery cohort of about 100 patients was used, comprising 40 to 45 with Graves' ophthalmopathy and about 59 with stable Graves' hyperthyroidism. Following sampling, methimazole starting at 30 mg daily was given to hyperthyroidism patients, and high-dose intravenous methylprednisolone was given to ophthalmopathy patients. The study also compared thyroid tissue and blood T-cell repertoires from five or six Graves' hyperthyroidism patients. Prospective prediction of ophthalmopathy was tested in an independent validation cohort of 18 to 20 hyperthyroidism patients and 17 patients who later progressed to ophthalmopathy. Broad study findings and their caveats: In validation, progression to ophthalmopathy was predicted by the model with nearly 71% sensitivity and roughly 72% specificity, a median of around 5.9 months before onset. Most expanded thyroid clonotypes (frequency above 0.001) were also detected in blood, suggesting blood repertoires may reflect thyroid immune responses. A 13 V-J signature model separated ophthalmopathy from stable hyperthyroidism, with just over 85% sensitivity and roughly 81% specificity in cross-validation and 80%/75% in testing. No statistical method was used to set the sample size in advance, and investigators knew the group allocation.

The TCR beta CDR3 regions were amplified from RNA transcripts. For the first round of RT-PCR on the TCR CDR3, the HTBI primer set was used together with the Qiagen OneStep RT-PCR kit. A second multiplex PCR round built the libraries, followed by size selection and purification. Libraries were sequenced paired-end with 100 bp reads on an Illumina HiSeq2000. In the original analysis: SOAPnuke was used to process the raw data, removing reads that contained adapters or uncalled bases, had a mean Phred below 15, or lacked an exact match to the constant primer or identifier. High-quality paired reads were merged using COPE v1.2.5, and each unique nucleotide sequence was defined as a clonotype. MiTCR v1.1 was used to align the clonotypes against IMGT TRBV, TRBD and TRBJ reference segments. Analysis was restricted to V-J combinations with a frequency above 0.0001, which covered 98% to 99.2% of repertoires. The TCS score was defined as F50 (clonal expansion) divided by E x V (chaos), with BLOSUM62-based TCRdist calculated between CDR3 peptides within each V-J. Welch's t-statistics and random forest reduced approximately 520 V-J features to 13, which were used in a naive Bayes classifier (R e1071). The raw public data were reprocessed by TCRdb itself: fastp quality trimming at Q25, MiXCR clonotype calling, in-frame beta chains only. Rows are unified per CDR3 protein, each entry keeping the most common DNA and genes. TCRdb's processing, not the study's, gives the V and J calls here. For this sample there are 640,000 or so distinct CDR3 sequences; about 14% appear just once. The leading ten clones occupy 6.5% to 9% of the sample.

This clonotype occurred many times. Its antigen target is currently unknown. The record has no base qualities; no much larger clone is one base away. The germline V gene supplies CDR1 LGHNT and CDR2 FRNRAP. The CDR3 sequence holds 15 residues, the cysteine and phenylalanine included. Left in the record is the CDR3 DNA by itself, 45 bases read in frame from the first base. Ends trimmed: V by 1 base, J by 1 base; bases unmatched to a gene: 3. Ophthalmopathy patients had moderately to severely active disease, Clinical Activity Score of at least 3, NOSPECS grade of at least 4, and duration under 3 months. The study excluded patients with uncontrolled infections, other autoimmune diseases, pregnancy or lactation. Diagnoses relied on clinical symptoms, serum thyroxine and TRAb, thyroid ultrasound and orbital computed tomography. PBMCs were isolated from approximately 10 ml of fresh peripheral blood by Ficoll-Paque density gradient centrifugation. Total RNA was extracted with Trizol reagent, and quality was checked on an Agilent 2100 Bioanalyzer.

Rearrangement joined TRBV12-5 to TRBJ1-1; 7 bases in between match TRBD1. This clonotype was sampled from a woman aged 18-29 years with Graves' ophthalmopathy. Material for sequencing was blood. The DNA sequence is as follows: TGTGCTAGTGGTTTGGGACAGGGCTGGAACACTGAAGCTTTCTTT. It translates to CASGLGQGWNTEAFF.